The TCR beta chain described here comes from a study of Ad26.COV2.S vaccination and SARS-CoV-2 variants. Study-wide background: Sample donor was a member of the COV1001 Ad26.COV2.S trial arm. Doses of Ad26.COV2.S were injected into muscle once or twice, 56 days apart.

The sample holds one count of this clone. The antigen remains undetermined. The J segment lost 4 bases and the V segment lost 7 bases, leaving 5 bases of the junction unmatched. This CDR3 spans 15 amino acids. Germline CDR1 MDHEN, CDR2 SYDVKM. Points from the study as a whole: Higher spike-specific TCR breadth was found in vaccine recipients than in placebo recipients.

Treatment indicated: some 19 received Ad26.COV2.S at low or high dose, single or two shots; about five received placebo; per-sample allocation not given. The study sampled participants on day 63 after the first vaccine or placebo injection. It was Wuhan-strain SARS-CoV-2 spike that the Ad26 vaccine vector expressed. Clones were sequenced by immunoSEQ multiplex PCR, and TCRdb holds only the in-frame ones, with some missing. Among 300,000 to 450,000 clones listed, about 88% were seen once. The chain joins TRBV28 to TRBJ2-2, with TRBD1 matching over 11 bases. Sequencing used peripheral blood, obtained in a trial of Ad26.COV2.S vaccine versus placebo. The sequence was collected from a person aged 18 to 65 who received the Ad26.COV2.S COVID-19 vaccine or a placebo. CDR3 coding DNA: TGTGCCAGCAAACGGGACAGGGGGACCACCGGGGAGCTGTTTTTT. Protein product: CASKRDRGTTGELFF.